The clone carrying this TCR beta chain was observed a handful of times. The sample comes from a study of blood T cell repertoires in COVID-19. Study in general: Researchers got acute and convalescent COVID-19 samples from the United States, Italy and Spain. T cells, B-cell-depleted T cells, or PBMCs supplied cDNA or gDNA.

Trimming stripped 6 bases from V and 2 bases from J, with 14 bases between. Germline CDR1 MDHEN, CDR2 SYDVKM. The CDR3 runs 15 residues. Original handling: Amplified reference gene primers provided the basis for estimating nucleated cell counts. Using immunoSEQ multiplex PCR, the repertoire was profiled, and TCRdb retains in-frame clones only, with some absent. V and J calls and clone size follow that table, whereas D and trimming were derived from the DNA. The table records 180,000 or so clones, 70% to 80% of them present only once. The rearrangement joins TRBV28 to TRBJ1-5; D might be TRBD1 (6 bases). Sample: peripheral blood. This TCR was sampled from a woman between 45 and 65 years old with active or convalescent COVID-19. The CDR3 sequence: CASRTQGGGNQPQHF. CDR3 DNA sequence: TGTGCCAGCAGGACACAGGGTGGGGGCAATCAGCCCCAGCATTTT.